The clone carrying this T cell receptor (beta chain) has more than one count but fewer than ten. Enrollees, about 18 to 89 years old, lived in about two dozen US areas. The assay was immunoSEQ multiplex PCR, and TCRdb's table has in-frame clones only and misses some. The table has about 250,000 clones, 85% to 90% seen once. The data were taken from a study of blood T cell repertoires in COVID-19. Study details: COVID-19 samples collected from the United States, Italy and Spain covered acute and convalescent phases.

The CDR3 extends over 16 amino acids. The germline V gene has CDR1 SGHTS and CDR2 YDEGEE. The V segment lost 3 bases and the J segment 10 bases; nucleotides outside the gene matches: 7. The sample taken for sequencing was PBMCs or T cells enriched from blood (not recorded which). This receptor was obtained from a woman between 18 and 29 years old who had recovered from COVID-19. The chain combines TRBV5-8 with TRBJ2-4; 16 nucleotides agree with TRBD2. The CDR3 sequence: CASSYRGLAGGRIQYF. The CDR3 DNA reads TGTGCCAGCAGCTACCGGGGACTAGCGGGGGGGCGGATTCAGTACTTC.